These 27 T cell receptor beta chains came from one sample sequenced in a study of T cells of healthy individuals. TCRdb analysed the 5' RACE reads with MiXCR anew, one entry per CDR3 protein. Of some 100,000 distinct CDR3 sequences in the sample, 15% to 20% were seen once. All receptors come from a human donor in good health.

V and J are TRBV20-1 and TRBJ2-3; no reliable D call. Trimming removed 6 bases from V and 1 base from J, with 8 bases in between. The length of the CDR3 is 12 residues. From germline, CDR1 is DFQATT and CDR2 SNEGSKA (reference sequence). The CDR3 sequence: CSATLGTDTQYF. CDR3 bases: TGCAGTGCGACTTTGGGCACAGATACGCAGTATTTT.

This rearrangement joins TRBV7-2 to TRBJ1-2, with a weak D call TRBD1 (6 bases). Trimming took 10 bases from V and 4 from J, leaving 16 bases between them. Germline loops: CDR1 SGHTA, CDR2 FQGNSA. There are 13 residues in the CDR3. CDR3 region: CATRLTDSYGYTF. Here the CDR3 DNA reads TGTGCCACCCGACTTACGGACAGCTATGGCTACACCTTC.

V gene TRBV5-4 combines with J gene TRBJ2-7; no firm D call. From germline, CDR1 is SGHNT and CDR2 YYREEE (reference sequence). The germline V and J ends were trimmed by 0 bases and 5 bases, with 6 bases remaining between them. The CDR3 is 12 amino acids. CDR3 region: CASSLVGNEQYF. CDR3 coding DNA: TGTGCCAGCAGCTTGGTAGGGAACGAGCAGTACTTC.

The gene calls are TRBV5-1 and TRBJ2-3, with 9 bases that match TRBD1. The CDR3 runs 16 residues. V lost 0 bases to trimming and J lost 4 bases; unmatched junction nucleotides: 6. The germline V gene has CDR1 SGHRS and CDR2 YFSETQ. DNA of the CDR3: TGCGCCAGCAGCTTGGATACAGGGGGCGCCTCAGATACGCAGTATTTT. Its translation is CASSLDTGGASDTQYF.

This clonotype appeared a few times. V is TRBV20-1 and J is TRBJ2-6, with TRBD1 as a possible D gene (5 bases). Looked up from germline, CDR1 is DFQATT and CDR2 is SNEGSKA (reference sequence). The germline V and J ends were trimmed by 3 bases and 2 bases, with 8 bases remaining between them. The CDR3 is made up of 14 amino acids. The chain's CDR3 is CSARSGTGANVLTF. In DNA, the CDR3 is TGCAGTGCTAGGTCAGGGACTGGGGCCAACGTCCTGACTTTC.

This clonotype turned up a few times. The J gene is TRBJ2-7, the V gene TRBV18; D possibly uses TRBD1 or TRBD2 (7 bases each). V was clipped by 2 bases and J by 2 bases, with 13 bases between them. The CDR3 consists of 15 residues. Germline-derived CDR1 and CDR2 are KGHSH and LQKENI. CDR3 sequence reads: CASSPTQGGAYEQYF. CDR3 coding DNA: TGTGCCAGCTCACCAACGCAGGGGGGGGCCTACGAGCAGTACTTC.

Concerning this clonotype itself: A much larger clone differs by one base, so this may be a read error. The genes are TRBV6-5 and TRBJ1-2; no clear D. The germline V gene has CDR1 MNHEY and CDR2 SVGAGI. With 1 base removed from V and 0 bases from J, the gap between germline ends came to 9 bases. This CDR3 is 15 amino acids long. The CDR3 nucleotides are TGTGCCAGCAGTTACTACATCGCCTCTAACTATGGCTACACCTTC. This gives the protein CASSYYIASNYGYTF.

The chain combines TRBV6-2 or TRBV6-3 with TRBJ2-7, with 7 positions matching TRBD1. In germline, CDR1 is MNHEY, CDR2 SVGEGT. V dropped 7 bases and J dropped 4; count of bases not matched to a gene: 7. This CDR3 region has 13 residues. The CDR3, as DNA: TGTGCCAGCACACGGGACAGCCGTTACGAGCAGTACTTC. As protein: CASTRDSRYEQYF.

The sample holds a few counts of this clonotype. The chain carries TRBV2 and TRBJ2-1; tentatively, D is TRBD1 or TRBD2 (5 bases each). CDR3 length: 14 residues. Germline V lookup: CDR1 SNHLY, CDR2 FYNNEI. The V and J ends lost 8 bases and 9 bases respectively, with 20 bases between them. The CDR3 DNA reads TGTGCCAGCGTCGGGCTCGAAGGGGAGACTGAGCAGTTCTTC. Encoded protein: CASVGLEGETEQFF.

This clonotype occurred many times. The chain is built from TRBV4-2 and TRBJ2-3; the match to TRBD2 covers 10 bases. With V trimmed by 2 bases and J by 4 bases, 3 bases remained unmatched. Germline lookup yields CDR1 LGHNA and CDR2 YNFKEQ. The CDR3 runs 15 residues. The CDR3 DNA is TGTGCCAGCAGCCAACCAAGCGGGGGGGCAGATACGCAGTATTTT. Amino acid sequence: CASSQPSGGADTQYF.

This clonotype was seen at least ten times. The DNA for the CDR3 is TGTGCCAGCAGTCCTCCTAGAGAATCGTTTGTGTTTTTT. Translating it yields CASSPPRESFVFF. This rearrangement joins TRBV28 to TRBJ1-4; D ambiguous. Trimming removed 5 bases from V and 15 bases from J, with 19 bases in between. Germline V gene data show CDR1 as MDHEN and CDR2 as SYDVKM. This CDR3 spans 13 amino acids.

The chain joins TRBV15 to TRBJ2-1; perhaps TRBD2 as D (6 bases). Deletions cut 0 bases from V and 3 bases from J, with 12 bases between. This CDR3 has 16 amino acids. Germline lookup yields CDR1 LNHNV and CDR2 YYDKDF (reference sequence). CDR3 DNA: TGTGCCACCAGCAGAGATCGTGCCGGGGGCTACAATGAGCAGTTCTTC. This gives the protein CATSRDRAGGYNEQFF.

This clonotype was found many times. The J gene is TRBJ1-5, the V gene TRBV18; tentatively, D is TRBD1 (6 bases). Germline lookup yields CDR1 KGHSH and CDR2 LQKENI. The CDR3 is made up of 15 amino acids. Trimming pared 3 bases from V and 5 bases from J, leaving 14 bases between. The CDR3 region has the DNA TGTGCCAGCTCACCGAGGGGATCAGGGGATCAGCCCCAGCATTTT. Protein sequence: CASSPRGSGDQPQHF.

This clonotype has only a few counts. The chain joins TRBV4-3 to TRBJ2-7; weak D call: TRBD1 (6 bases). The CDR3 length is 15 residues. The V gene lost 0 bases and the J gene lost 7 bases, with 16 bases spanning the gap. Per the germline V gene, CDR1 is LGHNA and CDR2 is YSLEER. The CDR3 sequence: CASSQDYTLQGEQYF. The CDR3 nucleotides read TGCGCCAGCAGCCAAGATTATACTCTTCAGGGGGAGCAGTACTTC.

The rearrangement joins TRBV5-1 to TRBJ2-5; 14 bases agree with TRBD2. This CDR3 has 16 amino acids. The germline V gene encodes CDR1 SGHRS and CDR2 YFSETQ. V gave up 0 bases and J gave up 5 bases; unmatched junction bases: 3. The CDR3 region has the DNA TGCGCCAGCAGCTTGGGACTAGCGGGAGGGTTTGAGACCCAGTACTTC. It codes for CASSLGLAGGFETQYF.

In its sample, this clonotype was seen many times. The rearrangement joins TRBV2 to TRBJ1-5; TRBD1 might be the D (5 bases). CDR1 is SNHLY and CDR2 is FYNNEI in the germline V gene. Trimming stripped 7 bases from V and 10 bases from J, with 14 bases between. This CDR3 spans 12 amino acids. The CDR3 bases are TGTGCCAGCACCCGAGAAGGGGAACCCCAGCATTTT. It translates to CASTREGEPQHF.

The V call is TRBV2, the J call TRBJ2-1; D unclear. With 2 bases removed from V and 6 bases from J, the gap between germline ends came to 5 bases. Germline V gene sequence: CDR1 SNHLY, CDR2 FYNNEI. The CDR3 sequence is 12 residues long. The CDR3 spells CASSERANEQFF. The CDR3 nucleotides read TGTGCCAGCAGTGAACGGGCCAATGAGCAGTTCTTC. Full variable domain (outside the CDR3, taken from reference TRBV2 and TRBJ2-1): EPEVTQTPSHQVTQMGQEVILRCVPISNHLYFYWYRQILGQKVEFLVSFYNNEISEKSEIFDDQFSVERPDGSNFTLKIRSTKLEDSAMYFCASSERANEQFFGPGTRLTVL.

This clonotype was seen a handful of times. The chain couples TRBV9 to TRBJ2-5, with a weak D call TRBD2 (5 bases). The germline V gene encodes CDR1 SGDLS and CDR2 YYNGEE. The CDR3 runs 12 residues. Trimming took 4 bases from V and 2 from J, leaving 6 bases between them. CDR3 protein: CASSRGQETQYF. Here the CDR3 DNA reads TGTGCCAGCAGCCGGGGACAAGAGACCCAGTACTTC.

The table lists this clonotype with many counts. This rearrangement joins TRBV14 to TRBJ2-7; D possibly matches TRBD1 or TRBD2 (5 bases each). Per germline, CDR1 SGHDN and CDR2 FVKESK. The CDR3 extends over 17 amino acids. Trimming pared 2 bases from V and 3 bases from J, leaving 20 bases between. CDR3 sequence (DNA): TGTGCCAGCAGCCAATCCCCCGGCACGGGGCCTTACTACGAGCAGTACTTC. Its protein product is CASSQSPGTGPYYEQYF.

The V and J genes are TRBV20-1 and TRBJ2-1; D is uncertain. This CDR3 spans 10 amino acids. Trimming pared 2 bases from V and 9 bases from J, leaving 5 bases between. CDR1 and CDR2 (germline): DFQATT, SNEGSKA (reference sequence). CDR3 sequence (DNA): TGCAGTGCTAGATATGGTGAGCAGTTCTTC. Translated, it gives CSARYGEQFF.

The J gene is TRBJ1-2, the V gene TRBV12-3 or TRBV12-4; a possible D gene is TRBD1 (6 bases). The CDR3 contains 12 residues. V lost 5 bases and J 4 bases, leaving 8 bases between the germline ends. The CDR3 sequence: CASSQQGYGYTF. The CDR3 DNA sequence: TGTGCCAGCAGTCAACAGGGCTATGGCTACACCTTC.

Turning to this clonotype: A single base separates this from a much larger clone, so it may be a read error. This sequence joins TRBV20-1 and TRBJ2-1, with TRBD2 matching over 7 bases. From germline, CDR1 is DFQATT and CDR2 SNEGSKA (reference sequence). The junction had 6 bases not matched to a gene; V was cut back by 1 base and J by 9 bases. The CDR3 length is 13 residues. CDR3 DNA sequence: TGCAGTGCTAGAGCGGGAGGTTGGGGTGAGCAGTTCTTC. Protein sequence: CSARAGGWGEQFF.

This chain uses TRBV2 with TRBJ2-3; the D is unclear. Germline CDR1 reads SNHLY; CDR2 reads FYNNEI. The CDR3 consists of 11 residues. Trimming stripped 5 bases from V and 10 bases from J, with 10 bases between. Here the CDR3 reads CASSLADPQYF. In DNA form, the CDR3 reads TGTGCCAGCAGTTTGGCAGACCCGCAGTATTTT.

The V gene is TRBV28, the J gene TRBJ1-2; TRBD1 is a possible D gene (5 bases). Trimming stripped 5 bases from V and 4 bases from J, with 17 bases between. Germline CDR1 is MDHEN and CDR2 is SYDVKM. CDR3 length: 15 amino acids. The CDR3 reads CASSPMGGNSYGYTF. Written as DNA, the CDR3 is TGTGCCAGCAGTCCTATGGGGGGGAATAGCTATGGCTACACCTTC.

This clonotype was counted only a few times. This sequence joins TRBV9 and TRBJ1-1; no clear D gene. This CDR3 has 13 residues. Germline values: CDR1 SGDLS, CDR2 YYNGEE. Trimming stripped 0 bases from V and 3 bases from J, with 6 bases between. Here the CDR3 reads CASSVALDTEAFF. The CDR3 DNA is TGTGCCAGCAGCGTAGCCCTTGACACTGAAGCTTTCTTT.

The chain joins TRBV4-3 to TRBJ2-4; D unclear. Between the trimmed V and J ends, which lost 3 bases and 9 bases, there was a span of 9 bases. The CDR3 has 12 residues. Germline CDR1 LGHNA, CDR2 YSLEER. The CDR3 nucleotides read TGCGCCAGCAGCCAGGAGCTTGGCATTCAGTACTTC. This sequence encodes CASSQELGIQYF.

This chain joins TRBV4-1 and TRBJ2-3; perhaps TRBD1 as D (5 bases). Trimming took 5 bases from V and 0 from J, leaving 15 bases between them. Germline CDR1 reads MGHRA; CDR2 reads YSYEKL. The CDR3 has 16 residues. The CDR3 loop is CASSKVRGTSTDTQYF. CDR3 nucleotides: TGCGCCAGCAGCAAAGTTAGGGGAACTAGCACAGATACGCAGTATTTT.